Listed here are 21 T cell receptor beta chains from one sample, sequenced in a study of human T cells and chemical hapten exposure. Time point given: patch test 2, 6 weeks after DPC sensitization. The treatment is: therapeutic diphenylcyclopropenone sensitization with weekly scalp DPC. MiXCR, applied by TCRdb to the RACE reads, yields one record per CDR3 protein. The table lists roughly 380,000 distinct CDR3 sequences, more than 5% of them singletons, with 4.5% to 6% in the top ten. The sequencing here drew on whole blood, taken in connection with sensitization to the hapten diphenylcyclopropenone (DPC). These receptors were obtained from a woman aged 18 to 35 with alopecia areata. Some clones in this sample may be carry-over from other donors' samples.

The CDR3 coding sequence is TGTGCCAGCAGTCCGCGGGGTGGGCAGCCCCAGCATTTT. Its translation: CASSPRGGQPQHF. This chain links TRBV6-5 with TRBJ1-5, with D hard to call. Looked up from germline, CDR1 is MNHEY and CDR2 is SVGAGI. With 5 bases removed from V and 7 bases from J, the gap between germline ends came to 12 bases. CDR3 size: 13 residues.

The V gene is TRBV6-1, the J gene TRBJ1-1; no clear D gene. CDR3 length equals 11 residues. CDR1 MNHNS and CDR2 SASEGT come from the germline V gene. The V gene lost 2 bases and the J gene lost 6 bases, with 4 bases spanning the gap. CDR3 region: CASSERSEAFF. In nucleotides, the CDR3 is TGTGCCAGCAGTGAAAGGTCTGAAGCTTTCTTT.

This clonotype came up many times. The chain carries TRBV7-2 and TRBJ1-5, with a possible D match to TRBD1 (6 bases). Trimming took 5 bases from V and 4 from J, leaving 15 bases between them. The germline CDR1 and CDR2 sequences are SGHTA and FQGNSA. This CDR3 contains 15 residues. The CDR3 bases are TGTGCCAGCAGCCAACGGACAGTAGCAAATCAGCCCCAGCATTTT. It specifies CASSQRTVANQPQHF.

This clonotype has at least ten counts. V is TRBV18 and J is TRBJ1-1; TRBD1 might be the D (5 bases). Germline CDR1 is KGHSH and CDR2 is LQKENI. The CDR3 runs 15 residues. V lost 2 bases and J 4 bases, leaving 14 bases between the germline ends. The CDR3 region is CASSPRQGTSTEAFF. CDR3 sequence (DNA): TGTGCCAGCTCACCAAGGCAGGGAACCTCCACTGAAGCTTTCTTT.

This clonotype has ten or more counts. The CDR3 nucleotides are TGCGCCAGCAGCTTGGTGGCGAACACTGAAGCTTTCTTT. Translating it yields CASSLVANTEAFF. The J gene is TRBJ1-1, the V gene TRBV5-1; D call uncertain. Germline CDR1 is SGHRS and CDR2 is YFSETQ. CDR3 length equals 13 residues. With 0 bases removed from V and 1 base from J, the gap between germline ends came to 4 bases.

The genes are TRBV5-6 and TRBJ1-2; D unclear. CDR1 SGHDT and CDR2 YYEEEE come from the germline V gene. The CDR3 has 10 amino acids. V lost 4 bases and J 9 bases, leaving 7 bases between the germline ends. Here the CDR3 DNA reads TGTGCCAGCAGCGGCGACAGCTACACCTTC. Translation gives CASSGDSYTF.

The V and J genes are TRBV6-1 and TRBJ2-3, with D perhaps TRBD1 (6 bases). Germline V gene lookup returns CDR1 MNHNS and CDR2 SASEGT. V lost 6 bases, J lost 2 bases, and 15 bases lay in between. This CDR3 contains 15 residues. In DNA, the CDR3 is TGTGCCAGCAGAACATACAGGGCGCTCACAGATACGCAGTATTTT. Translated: CASRTYRALTDTQYF.

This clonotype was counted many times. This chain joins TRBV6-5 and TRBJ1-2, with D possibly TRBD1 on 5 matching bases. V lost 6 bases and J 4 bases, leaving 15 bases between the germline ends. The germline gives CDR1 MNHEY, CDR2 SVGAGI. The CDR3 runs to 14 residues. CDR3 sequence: CASREAGGGYGYTF. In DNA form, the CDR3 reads TGTGCCAGCAGGGAAGCGGGGGGTGGCTATGGCTACACCTTC.

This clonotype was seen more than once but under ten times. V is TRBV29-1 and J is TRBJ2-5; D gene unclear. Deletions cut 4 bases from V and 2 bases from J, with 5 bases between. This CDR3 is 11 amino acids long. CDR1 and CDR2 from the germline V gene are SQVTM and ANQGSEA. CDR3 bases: TGCAGCGTTGTCGGGCAAGAGACCCAGTACTTC. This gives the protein CSVVGQETQYF. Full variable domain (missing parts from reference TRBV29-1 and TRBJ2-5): SAVISQKPSRDICQRGTSLTIQCQVDSQVTMMFWYRQQPGQSLTLIATANQGSEATYESGFVIDKFPISRPNLTFSTLTVSNMSPEDSSIYLCSVVGQETQYFGPGTRLLVL.

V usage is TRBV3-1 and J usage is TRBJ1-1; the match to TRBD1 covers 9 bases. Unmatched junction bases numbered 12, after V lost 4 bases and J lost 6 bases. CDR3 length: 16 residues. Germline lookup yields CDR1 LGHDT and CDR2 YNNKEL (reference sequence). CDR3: CASSPITGGGKSEAFF. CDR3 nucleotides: TGTGCCAGCAGCCCCATTACAGGGGGCGGAAAGTCTGAAGCTTTCTTT. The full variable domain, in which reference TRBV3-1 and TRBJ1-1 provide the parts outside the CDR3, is DTAVSQTPKYLVTQMGNDKSIKCEQNLGHDTMYWYKQDSKKFLKIMFSYNNKELIINETVPNRFSPKSPDKAHLNLHINSLELGDSAVYFCASSPITGGGKSEAFFGQGTRLTVV.

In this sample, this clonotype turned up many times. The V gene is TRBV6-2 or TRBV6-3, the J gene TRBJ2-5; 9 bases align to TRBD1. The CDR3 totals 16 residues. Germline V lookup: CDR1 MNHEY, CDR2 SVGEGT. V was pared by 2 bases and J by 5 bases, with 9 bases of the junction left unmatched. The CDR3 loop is CASSYAGTGISETQYF. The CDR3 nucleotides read TGTGCCAGCAGTTACGCCGGGACAGGGATTTCCGAGACCCAGTACTTC.

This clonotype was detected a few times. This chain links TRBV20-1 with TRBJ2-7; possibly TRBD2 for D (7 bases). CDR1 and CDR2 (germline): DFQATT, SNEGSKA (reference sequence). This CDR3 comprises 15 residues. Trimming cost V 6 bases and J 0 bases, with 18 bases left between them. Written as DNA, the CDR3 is TGCAGTGCCATTGGGGGGGGCGGACCCTCCTACGAGCAGTACTTC. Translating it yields CSAIGGGGPSYEQYF.

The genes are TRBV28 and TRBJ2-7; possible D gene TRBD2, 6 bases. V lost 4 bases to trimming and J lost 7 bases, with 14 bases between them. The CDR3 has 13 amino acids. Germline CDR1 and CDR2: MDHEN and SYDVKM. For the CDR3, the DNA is TGTGCCAGCAGTTGGACGGGAGCTTGGGAGCAGTACTTC. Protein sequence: CASSWTGAWEQYF. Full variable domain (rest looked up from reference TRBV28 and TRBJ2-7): DVKVTQSSRYLVKRTGEKVFLECVQDMDHENMFWYRQDPGLGLRLIYFSYDVKMKEKGDIPEGYSVSREKKERFSLILESASTNQTSMYLCASSWTGAWEQYFGPGTRLTVT.

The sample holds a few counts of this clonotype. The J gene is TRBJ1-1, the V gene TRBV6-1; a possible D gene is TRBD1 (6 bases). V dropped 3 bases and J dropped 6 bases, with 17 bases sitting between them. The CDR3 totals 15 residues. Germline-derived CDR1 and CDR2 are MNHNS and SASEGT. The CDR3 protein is CASSDRGRGSSEAFF. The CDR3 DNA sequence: TGTGCCAGCAGTGATCGGGGCAGGGGAAGTTCTGAAGCTTTCTTT.

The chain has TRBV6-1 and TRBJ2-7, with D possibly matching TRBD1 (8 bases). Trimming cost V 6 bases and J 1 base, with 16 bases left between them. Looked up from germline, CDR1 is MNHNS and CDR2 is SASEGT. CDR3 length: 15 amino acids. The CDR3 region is CASRDRDYTSYEQYF. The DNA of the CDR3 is TGTGCCAGCAGGGACAGGGACTACACGTCCTACGAGCAGTACTTC.

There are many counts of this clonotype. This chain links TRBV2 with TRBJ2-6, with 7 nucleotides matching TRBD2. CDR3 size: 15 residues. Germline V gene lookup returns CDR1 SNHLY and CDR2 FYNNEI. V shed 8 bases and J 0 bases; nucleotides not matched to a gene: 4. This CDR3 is CASRRGNSGANVLTF. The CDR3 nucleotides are TGTGCCAGCCGGCGGGGGAACTCTGGGGCCAACGTCCTGACTTTC.

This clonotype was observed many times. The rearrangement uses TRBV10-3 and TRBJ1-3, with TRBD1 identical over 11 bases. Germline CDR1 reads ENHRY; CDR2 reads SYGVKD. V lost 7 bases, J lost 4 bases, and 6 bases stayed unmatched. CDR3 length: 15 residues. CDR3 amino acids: CAINPGQGDGNTIYF. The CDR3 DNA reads TGTGCCATCAATCCGGGACAGGGGGACGGAAACACCATATATTTT.

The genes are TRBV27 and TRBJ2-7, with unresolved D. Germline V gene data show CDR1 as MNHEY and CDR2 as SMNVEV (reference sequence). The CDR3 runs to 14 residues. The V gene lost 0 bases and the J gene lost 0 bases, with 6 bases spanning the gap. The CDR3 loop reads CASSLSLSSYEQYF. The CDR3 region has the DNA TGTGCCAGCAGTTTATCCCTCAGCTCCTACGAGCAGTACTTC.

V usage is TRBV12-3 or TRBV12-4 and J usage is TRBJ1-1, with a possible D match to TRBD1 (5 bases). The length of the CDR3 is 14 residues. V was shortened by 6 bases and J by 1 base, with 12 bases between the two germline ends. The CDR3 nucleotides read TGTGCCAGCAGGGACCAGGGACCGAACACTGAAGCTTTCTTT. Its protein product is CASRDQGPNTEAFF.

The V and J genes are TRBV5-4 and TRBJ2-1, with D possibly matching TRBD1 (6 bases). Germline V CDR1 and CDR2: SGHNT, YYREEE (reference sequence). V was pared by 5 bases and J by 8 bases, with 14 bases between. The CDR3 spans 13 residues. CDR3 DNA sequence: TGTGCCAGCAGGGGGTCACACAGGGATGAGCAGTTCTTC. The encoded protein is CASRGSHRDEQFF. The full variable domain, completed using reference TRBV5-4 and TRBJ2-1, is ETGVTQSPTHLIKTRGQQVTLRCSSQSGHNTVSWYQQALGQGPQFIFQYYREEENGRGNFPPRFSGLQFPNYSSELNVNALELDDSALYLCASRGSHRDEQFFGPGTRLTVL.

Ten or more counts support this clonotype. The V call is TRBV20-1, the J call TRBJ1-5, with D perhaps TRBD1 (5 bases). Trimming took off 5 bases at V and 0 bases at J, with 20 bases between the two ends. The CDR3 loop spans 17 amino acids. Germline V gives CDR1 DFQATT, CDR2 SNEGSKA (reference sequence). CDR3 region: CSAENPLGPNSNQPQHF. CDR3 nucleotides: TGCAGTGCTGAGAATCCACTGGGACCCAATAGCAATCAGCCCCAGCATTTT.